What follows are 16 T cell receptor beta chains derived from one specimen sequenced in a study of technical replicates of blood from several donors. Sequencing was performed with immunoSEQ multiplex PCR; in TCRdb, only in-frame clones are kept and a portion is missing. This repertoire shows around 80,000 clones, around 94% found once; its top ten account for approximately 0.39%. The sequenced sample was T cells isolated from PBMCs. The receptors were sampled from a human donor in good health.

J is TRBJ2-7 and V is TRBV7-2; TRBD2 matches at 11 bases. CDR1 SGHTA and CDR2 FQGNSA come from the germline V gene. The ends lost 1 base at V and 7 bases at J; junction bases unmatched: 18. This CDR3 contains 19 residues. The CDR3 DNA reads TGTGCCAGCAGCTTAGATTTATTGACTAGCGGGATTGGGGTGGGGGAGCAGTACTTC. Amino acids: CASSLDLLTSGIGVGEQYF.

This sequence joins TRBV27 and TRBJ2-3; no clear D gene. Germline values: CDR1 MNHEY, CDR2 SMNVEV (reference sequence). Trimming took 2 bases from V and 1 from J, leaving 4 bases between them. The length of the CDR3 is 13 residues. CDR3 residues: CASSLLRTDTQYF. As DNA, the CDR3 is TGTGCCAGCAGTTTACTACGCACAGATACGCAGTATTTT.

The chain has TRBV12-5 and TRBJ2-7; TRBD2 might be the D (6 bases). This CDR3 is built from 16 residues. Per the germline V gene, CDR1 is LGHNT and CDR2 is FRNRAP. The V end lost 0 bases, the J end lost 4 bases, and 16 bases lay between the germline ends. CDR3 protein: CASGLVWREGRYEQYF. CDR3 in DNA: TGTGCTAGTGGTTTGGTATGGAGGGAAGGGAGATACGAGCAGTACTTC.

This clone appeared once. This chain links TRBV5-6 with TRBJ2-1; 13 bases map to TRBD2. Unmatched junction bases numbered 12, after V lost 5 bases and J lost 7 bases. The CDR3 is made up of 17 amino acids. Looked up from germline, CDR1 is SGHDT and CDR2 is YYEEEE. In DNA, the CDR3 is TGTGCCAGCAGGAGAGGACTAGCGGGGGCCCCTGGGAATGAGCAGTTCTTC. Protein product: CASRRGLAGAPGNEQFF.

This chain connects TRBV19 to TRBJ1-2; 7 bases are shared with TRBD1. The CDR3 extends over 16 amino acids. CDR1 and CDR2 from the germline V gene are LNHDA and SQIVND (reference sequence). Trimming at V came to 5 bases and at J to 5 bases, leaving 14 bases not matched to a gene. CDR3 DNA sequence: TGTGCCAGTAGTCCCGGAGCGACAGGGCCTTATTATGGCTACACCTTC. Its protein is CASSPGATGPYYGYTF.

V gene TRBV6-5 combines with J gene TRBJ2-7; 12 bases line up with TRBD1. Germline V gives CDR1 MNHEY, CDR2 SVGAGI. The CDR3 length is 13 residues. With 6 bases clipped from V and 5 bases from J, the junction kept 2 bases outside the gene matches. This CDR3 reads CASRGTGGDEQYF. CDR3 bases: TGTGCCAGCAGGGGGACAGGGGGCGACGAGCAGTACTTC.

CDR3 DNA sequence: TGTGCCAGCAGTTGGAACCGGGACTACGAGCAGTACTTC. Translation: CASSWNRDYEQYF. The rearrangement joins TRBV6-5 to TRBJ2-7, with D perhaps TRBD2 (5 bases). Germline CDR1 MNHEY, CDR2 SVGAGI. The V end was cut by 4 bases, the J end by 3 bases, with 10 bases between. The length of the CDR3 is 13 residues.

The chain carries TRBV5-1 and TRBJ2-7; 9 bases are shared with TRBD1. This CDR3 has 16 residues. Losses at the gene ends were 5 bases for V and 1 base for J; bases not matched to a gene: 10. Germline CDR1 reads SGHRS; CDR2 reads YFSETQ. The CDR3 is CASRPTGTGYSYEQYF. The CDR3 bases are TGCGCCAGCAGACCCACCGGGACAGGGTATTCCTACGAGCAGTACTTC.

This chain joins TRBV30 and TRBJ1-2, with D possibly being TRBD1 (5 bases). Germline lookup yields CDR1 GTSNPN and CDR2 SVGIG (reference sequence). The CDR3 sequence is 14 residues long. Trimming removed 0 bases at V and 3 bases at J, with 11 bases between. The CDR3 reads CAWSVETGYYGYTF. The CDR3 coding sequence is TGTGCCTGGAGTGTAGAAACAGGCTACTATGGCTACACCTTC.

The CDR3 loop is CATTRVLTGSNGYTF. DNA for the CDR3: TGTGCCACTACTCGAGTATTAACCGGGAGTAATGGCTACACCTTC. The rearrangement links TRBV5-6 to TRBJ1-2; D remains ambiguous. The length of the CDR3 is 15 residues. The germline V gene encodes CDR1 SGHDT and CDR2 YYEEEE. Trimming took off 9 bases at V and 6 bases at J, with 24 bases between the two ends.

This chain connects TRBV7-2 to TRBJ2-4; D is perhaps TRBD1 (6 bases). The germline V gene encodes CDR1 SGHTA and CDR2 FQGNSA. This CDR3 is built from 14 residues. V lost 1 base to trimming and J lost 9 bases, with 13 bases between them. CDR3 DNA: TGTGCCAGCAGCTTAGGCCAGGGGTTCGGCATTCAGTACTTC. This encodes CASSLGQGFGIQYF.

The CDR3 bases are TGTGCCAGCAGTGAAAGTTGGGGGCCCAACTACGAGCAGTACTTC. It encodes CASSESWGPNYEQYF. The chain recombines TRBV2 with TRBJ2-7, with D perhaps TRBD1 (6 bases). The CDR3 runs to 15 residues. Trimming removed 2 bases from V and 3 bases from J, with 14 bases in between. The germline CDR1 and CDR2 sequences are SNHLY and FYNNEI. The full variable domain, its missing parts supplied by reference TRBV2 and TRBJ2-7, is EPEVTQTPSHQVTQMGQEVILRCVPISNHLYFYWYRQILGQKVEFLVSFYNNEISEKSEIFDDQFSVERPDGSNFTLKIRSTKLEDSAMYFCASSESWGPNYEQYFGPGTRLTVT.

The chain has TRBV15 and TRBJ1-4; no reliable D call. Germline CDR1 and CDR2: LNHNV and YYDKDF (reference sequence). V lost 0 bases and J lost 4, with 9 bases in between. The CDR3 length is 15 residues. Here the CDR3 DNA reads TGTGCCACCAGCAGAGAATACAGCAATAATGAAAAACTGTTTTTT. Amino acid sequence: CATSREYSNNEKLFF. Together with reference TRBV15 and TRBJ1-4, the CDR3 gives the full variable domain: DAMVIQNPRYQVTQFGKPVTLSCSQTLNHNVMYWYQQKSSQAPKLLFHYYDKDFNNEADTPDNFQSRRPNTSFCFLDIRSPGLGDTAMYLCATSREYSNNEKLFFGSGTQLSVL.

This clone was observed a single time. The V gene is TRBV15, the J gene TRBJ2-7, with D tentatively TRBD1 (6 bases). This CDR3 is 16 amino acids long. V dropped 3 bases and J dropped 2 bases, with 17 bases sitting between them. CDR1 is LNHNV and CDR2 is YYDKDF in the germline V gene (reference sequence). The CDR3 sequence is CATSSLTGSLPYEQYF. Here the CDR3 DNA reads TGTGCCACCAGCAGTTTAACAGGGAGTCTCCCCTACGAGCAGTACTTC.

This rearrangement joins TRBV7-2 to TRBJ2-1; D is unclear. V lost 1 base, J lost 5 bases, and 6 bases lay in between. CDR3 length equals 13 residues. The germline V gene encodes CDR1 SGHTA and CDR2 FQGNSA. CDR3 residues: CASSLGPNNEQFF. Written as DNA, the CDR3 is TGTGCCAGCAGCTTAGGGCCGAACAATGAGCAGTTCTTC.

The chain employs TRBV7-9 and TRBJ2-1; a possible D gene is TRBD1 (6 bases). The ends were cut back, 6 bases at V and 7 bases at J, with 7 bases in the middle. From germline, CDR1 is SEHNR and CDR2 FQNEAQ (reference sequence). CDR3 length: 11 residues. CDR3 sequence reads: CASRQGNEQFF. CDR3 coding DNA: TGTGCCAGCAGACAGGGAAATGAGCAGTTCTTC.